This T cell receptor beta chain came from a study of CD8 T cells in Susac syndrome. Concerning this clonotype itself: Its antigen is as yet unknown.

The study's findings and limits: Peak Susac CD8+ clonal expansion occurred in TEMRA cells and active patients. Detection of Susac-specific public clones gave some 15 in total CD8+ repertoires and roughly 5 in CD8+ TEMRA repertoires.

Roughly 0.45 to 1 ug RNA was reverse transcribed with random hexamers. Amplification of the TCR beta CDR3 was carried out by immunoSEQ multiplex PCR, which spanned a total of 54 Vbeta and 13 Jbeta segments. TCRdb processed the immunoSEQ multiplex PCR reads anew with MiXCR; each CDR3 protein has one entry. The table shows 95,000 to 150,000 distinct CDR3 sequences, with around 94% occurring only once. The CDR3 runs to 15 residues. The junction had 10 bases not matched to a gene; V was cut back by 4 bases and J by 6 bases. Per germline, CDR1 LGHNA and CDR2 YNFKEQ. J is TRBJ1-1 and V is TRBV4-2; TRBD1 aligns across 8 bases. Material: CD8+ T cells from PBMCs. The clonotype comes from a human donor with Susac syndrome. The CDR3 nucleotides are TGTGCCAGCAGCCCAGACAGGGGTAGAACTTCTGAAGCTTTCTTT. It encodes CASSPDRGRTSEAFF.